Below, 9 T cell receptor beta chains from the same sample are listed, as sequenced in a study of shared clonotypes between healthy human individuals. Profiled with immunoSEQ multiplex PCR; TCRdb holds only in-frame clones, not every one. The table includes some 630,000 clones, 55% to 75% detected once. Sample: memory CD4+ T cells sorted from blood. The subset is: CD45RA-negative fraction. These receptors were taken from a woman aged 30 to 39 in good health.

V usage is TRBV7-3 and J usage is TRBJ2-3; maybe TRBD2 (6 bases). V was clipped by 4 bases and J by 0 bases, with 17 bases between them. The CDR3 has 17 residues. The germline V gene encodes CDR1 SGHTA and CDR2 FQGTGA. Here the CDR3 DNA reads TGTGCCAGCAGCTCCATTCCGCGCGCGGGAAGCACAGATACGCAGTATTTT. Translated: CASSSIPRAGSTDTQYF.

The gene calls are TRBV29-1 and TRBJ1-5; 7 bases agree with TRBD1. Trimming removed 6 bases from V and 0 bases from J; junction bases left unmatched: 2. CDR1 and CDR2 from the germline V gene are SQVTM and ANQGSEA. CDR3 length: 13 residues. The DNA of the CDR3 is TGCAGCGTCGGGGACAGTAGCAATCAGCCCCAGCATTTT. Translation: CSVGDSSNQPQHF. Drawing the rest from reference TRBV29-1 and TRBJ1-5, the complete variable domain is SAVISQKPSRDICQRGTSLTIQCQVDSQVTMMFWYRQQPGQSLTLIATANQGSEATYESGFVIDKFPISRPNLTFSTLTVSNMSPEDSSIYLCSVGDSSNQPQHFGDGTRLSIL.

The chain has TRBV6-5 and TRBJ2-3; TRBD1 agrees at 7 bases. This CDR3 comprises 14 residues. With V trimmed by 6 bases and J by 5 bases, 8 bases remained unmatched. Germline lookup yields CDR1 MNHEY and CDR2 SVGAGI. In DNA, the CDR3 is TGTGCCAGCAGACCCCCTACAGGGGAAGATACGCAGTATTTT. Protein: CASRPPTGEDTQYF.

This clone was recorded only once. The rearrangement links TRBV28 to TRBJ2-7, with 8 bases aligning to TRBD2. The length of the CDR3 is 18 residues. J gave up 0 bases and V 3 bases, and 13 bases lay outside the gene matches. Germline V gene data show CDR1 as MDHEN and CDR2 as SYDVKM. In DNA, the CDR3 is TGTGCCAGCAGTTTCGTTTTCGATTTGCGGGAGGACTCCTACGAGCAGTACTTC. Translating gives CASSFVFDLREDSYEQYF. Complete variable domain (other parts from reference TRBV28 and TRBJ2-7): DVKVTQSSRYLVKRTGEKVFLECVQDMDHENMFWYRQDPGLGLRLIYFSYDVKMKEKGDIPEGYSVSREKKERFSLILESASTNQTSMYLCASSFVFDLREDSYEQYFGPGTRLTVT.

As concerns this clone: The same CDR3 can be traced to other DNA sequences in this sample. The chain links TRBV28 to TRBJ1-5; 10 positions agree with TRBD1. V lost 6 bases and J lost 6; bases outside the gene matches: 8. Germline lookup yields CDR1 MDHEN and CDR2 SYDVKM. The CDR3 loop spans 15 amino acids. The CDR3 reads CASRRQGARGQPQHF. Written as DNA, the CDR3 is TGTGCCAGCAGGAGACAGGGGGCGCGCGGTCAGCCCCAGCATTTT.

The V gene is TRBV5-1, the J gene TRBJ2-5, with 14 bases identical to TRBD2. Per germline, CDR1 SGHRS and CDR2 YFSETQ. The CDR3 is 16 residues long. J was trimmed by 0 bases and V by 4 bases; bases with no gene match: 2. The CDR3 sequence: CASSPTSGGDQETQYF. For the CDR3, the DNA is TGCGCCAGCAGCCCGACTAGCGGGGGGGACCAAGAGACCCAGTACTTC.

V and J are TRBV27 and TRBJ1-5, with 11 positions matching TRBD1. With V trimmed by 5 bases and J by 6 bases, 12 bases remained unmatched. The CDR3 runs to 17 residues. The germline V gene encodes CDR1 MNHEY and CDR2 SMNVEV (reference sequence). Here the CDR3 DNA reads TGTGCCAGCAGTCGTGGACAGGGGGCAACCTTTAGTCAGCCCCAGCATTTT. Residues: CASSRGQGATFSQPQHF.

This sequence joins TRBV6-4 and TRBJ2-2; 13 nucleotides match TRBD2. Germline trimming cut 7 bases from V and 5 bases from J; bases unmatched to any gene: 1. From germline, CDR1 is MRHNA and CDR2 SNTAGT. The CDR3 is 14 residues long. CDR3 region: CASMGLAGTGELFF. CDR3 DNA: TGTGCCAGCATGGGACTAGCGGGAACCGGGGAGCTGTTTTTT.

V and J are TRBV28 and TRBJ2-1; 7 bases agree with TRBD1. Unmatched junction bases numbered 5, after V lost 4 bases and J lost 11 bases. Germline-derived CDR1 and CDR2 are MDHEN and SYDVKM. CDR3 length equals 12 residues. The CDR3 here is CASSSPTGKQFF. Written as DNA, the CDR3 is TGTGCCAGCAGTTCCCCGACAGGGAAGCAGTTCTTC.